This TCR beta chain originates from a study of blood T cell repertoires in COVID-19. Trimming removed 4 bases from V and 7 bases from J; junction bases left unmatched: 9. Per germline, CDR1 MDHEN and CDR2 SYDVKM. The CDR3 spans 15 residues. In the authors' methods: Reference gene primer amplification yielded estimated nucleated cell counts. Generated by immunoSEQ multiplex PCR, the TCRdb table keeps only in-frame clones and is missing some. Clone size and the V and J calls come from that table; the DNA yielded D and trimming. The sample records more than 250,000 clones, about 87% being singletons. The chain couples TRBV28 to TRBJ2-1; 8 positions agree with TRBD1. Sequencing was done on a sample of peripheral blood. This clonotype originated in a woman aged 25 to 39 with COVID-19, enrolled during active disease. The CDR3 here is CASSSRDRGRNEQFF. CDR3 in DNA: TGTGCCAGCAGTTCCCGAGACAGGGGAAGAAATGAGCAGTTCTTC.